This TCR beta chain is drawn from a study of blood T cell repertoires in COVID-19. The wider study: COVID-19 samples, acute and convalescent, were from the United States, Italy and Spain. Sample material is recorded as cDNA or gDNA derived from T cells, B-cell-depleted T cells, or PBMCs.

As processed by the authors: Amplification from reference gene primers served as the basis for estimated nucleated cell counts. Libraries were prepared by immunoSEQ multiplex PCR; TCRdb keeps only in-frame clonotypes and omits some of them. That table furnishes V, J and clone size, whereas the DNA furnished D and trimming. The data hold 350,000 or so clones, with about 88% observed a single time. With 2 bases removed from V and 6 bases from J, the gap between germline ends came to 17 bases. The CDR3 spans 16 residues. Germline V gene data show CDR1 as MNHEY and CDR2 as SVGAGI. A COVID-19 case had been met by exposed participants during the 2 weeks before study entry.

The chain joins TRBV6-5 to TRBJ2-1; D possibly corresponds to TRBD2 (5 bases). This sequence was found in a woman in her thirties who had been exposed to COVID-19. Sequencing used PBMCs or T cells enriched from blood (not recorded which). CDR3 sequence: CASSYEAVQVFNEQFF. In DNA form, the CDR3 reads TGTGCCAGCAGTTACGAAGCGGTTCAGGTCTTCAATGAGCAGTTCTTC.